This T cell receptor beta chain emerged from a study of shared T cell receptors in the human thymus (dated by TCRdb to about 2021). General notes on the study: The study examined how self-reactive, shared T-cell receptor alpha chains are generated in the human thymus.

Points on this clone: The target of this receptor is not known. Per-base quality was not reported, and no clone a single base away is much larger than it.

CDR1 MDHEN and CDR2 SYDVKM were looked up in the germline V gene. The cysteine opens and the phenylalanine closes a CDR3 of 15 amino acids. The sequence is cut down to CDR3 DNA, 45 bases in frame from base 1. Here V drops 2 bases and J drops 4 bases, and the junction holds 5 bases not matched to any gene. The library came from the immunoSEQ multiplex PCR assay. TCRdb holds this immuneACCESS table with in-frame rearrangements only. Some clones are missing; in checked studies, unresolved V genes explain under half, and the rest has no known cause. The sample profile shows some 760,000 clones; roughly 85% of them were found once. Jointly, the top ten make up around 0.0099% of the sample. These data are also associated with another study on human thymus T cells. The second study's authors report: The donors were immunologically healthy infants in Finland who had open corrective cardiac surgery for congenital heart defects. Thymus tissue was obtained as surgical resects removed during corrective cardiac surgery. Biased V and J gene segment usage appeared to be present in both thymic and peripheral blood repertoires. According to the related research, thymic TCR repertoires were highly overlapping among unrelated individuals. The study characterized TCR alpha and beta repertoires from fewer than 10 infant thymus samples and four related peripheral blood samples. The infant donors were about 6 to 250 days old, and the cohort included several males and a couple of females. Thymocytes were freed from the tissue by mechanical means and kept at -70 degrees C as pellets of roughly 9-30 million cells. A QIAsymphony instrument was used to extract genomic DNA from the frozen cell pellets. The immunoSEQ multiplex PCR assay was used to amplify the TCRB and TCRAD loci from a standardized amount of quality-controlled genomic DNA. Amplicons spanned the V(D)J region at a length sufficient to cover the CDR3 and identify V and J genes. Through the commercial immunoSEQ service, the amplicons were sequenced on an Illumina platform. Corrections for primer bias and sequencing errors followed previously described methods, while TCRAD and TCRB definitions were based on the IMGT database. Analysis of the repertoires was done with immunoSEQ Analyzer 3.0 and VDJTools and included basic statistics, V/J segment usage, diversity estimates, rarefaction and pairwise overlap. Diversity was estimated with Chao1, ChaoE, Efron-Thisted, Shannon and inverse Simpson indices, and also on datasets down-sampled to the smallest sample. Repertoire overlap used strict matching of CDR3 nucleotide sequence, V gene and J gene, with Jaccard-based multidimensional scaling clustering. On average, about 730,000 unique TCRB clonotypes were obtained from thymus samples, compared with around 78,000 from blood samples.

The sequence came from a girl less than two years old with a congenital heart defect. Donor details come from another sample of the same person, matched by shared clones. This receptor chain uses TRBV28 and TRBJ1-2; 9 bases in between match TRBD1. Material: thymocytes. Here is the DNA: TGTGCCAGCAGTTTAGGGACAGGGTCCCGCTATGGCTACACCTTC. This codes for CASSLGTGSRYGYTF.